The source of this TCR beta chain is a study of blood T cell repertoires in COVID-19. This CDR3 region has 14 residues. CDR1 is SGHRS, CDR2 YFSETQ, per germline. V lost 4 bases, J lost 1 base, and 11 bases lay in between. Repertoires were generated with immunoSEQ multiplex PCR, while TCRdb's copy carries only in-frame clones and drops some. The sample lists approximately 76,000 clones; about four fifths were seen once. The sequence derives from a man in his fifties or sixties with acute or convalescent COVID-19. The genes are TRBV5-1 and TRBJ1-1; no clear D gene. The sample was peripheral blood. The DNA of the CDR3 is TGCGCCAGCAGCAGCGGACGGACGAACACTGAAGCTTTCTTT. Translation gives CASSSGRTNTEAFF.